This T cell receptor (beta chain) emerged from a study of OX40 agonist ivuxolimab in advanced cancers. At the level of the study: Ivuxolimab is an agonistic anti-OX40 (CD134) antibody, and patients were treated with it. Whole-study findings and limits: Dose levels from 0.1 to 3.0 mg/kg saw CD4+ and CD8+ blood T cells expand clonally by week 6.

Clones were read by immunoSEQ multiplex PCR, and TCRdb kept only the in-frame ones, dropping some. This sample has fewer than 95,000 clones, with 75% to 85% found just once. Details on this clone: The antigen is undetermined.

V lost 1 base, J lost 0 bases, and 3 bases stayed unmatched. The CDR3 contains 16 residues. CDR1 and CDR2 (germline): SGHAT, FQNNGV. This sequence joins TRBV11-2 and TRBJ2-3; 8 nucleotides align to TRBD1. The receptor comes from an adult with an advanced solid tumor such as melanoma, head and neck, liver or kidney cancer. The sequences come from CD4+ or CD8+ T cells sorted from blood, collected in a trial of the OX40 agonist ivuxolimab. The CDR3 DNA reads as TGTGCCAGCAGCTTAGTTCAGGGGGCGAGCACAGATACGCAGTATTTT. The encoded protein is CASSLVQGASTDTQYF.